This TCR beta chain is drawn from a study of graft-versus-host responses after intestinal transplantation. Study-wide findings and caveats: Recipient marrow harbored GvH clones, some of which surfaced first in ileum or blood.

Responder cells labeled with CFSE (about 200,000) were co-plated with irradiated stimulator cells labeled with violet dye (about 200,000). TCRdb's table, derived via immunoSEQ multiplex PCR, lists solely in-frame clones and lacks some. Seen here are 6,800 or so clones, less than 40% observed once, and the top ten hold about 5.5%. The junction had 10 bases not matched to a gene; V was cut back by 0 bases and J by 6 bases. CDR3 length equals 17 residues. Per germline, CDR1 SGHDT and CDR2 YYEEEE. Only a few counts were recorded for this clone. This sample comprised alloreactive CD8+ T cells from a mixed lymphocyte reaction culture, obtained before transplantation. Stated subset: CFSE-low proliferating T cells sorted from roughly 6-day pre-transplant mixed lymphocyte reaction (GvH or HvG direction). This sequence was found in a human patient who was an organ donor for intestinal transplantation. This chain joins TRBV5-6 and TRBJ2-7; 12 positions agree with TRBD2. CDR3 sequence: CASSLARASGGVTEQYF. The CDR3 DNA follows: TGTGCCAGCAGCTTGGCTCGGGCTAGCGGGGGGGTGACCGAGCAGTACTTC.